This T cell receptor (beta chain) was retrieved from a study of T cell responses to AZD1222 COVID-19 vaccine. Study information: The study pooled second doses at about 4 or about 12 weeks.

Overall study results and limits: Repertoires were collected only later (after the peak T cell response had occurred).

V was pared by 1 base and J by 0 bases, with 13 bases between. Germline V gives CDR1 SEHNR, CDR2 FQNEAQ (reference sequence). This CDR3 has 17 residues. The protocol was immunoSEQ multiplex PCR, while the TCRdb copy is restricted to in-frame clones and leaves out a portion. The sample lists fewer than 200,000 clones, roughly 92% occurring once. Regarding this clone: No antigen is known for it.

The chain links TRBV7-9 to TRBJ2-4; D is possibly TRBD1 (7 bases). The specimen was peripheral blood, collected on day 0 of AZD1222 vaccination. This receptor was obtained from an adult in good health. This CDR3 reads CASSLGQGLEAKNIQYF. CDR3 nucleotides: TGTGCCAGCAGCTTAGGACAGGGACTTGAAGCCAAAAACATTCAGTACTTC.